This T cell receptor beta chain was captured by sequencing in a study of blood T cell repertoires in COVID-19. The V and J ends lost 4 bases and 4 bases, in that order; junction bases with no gene match: 3. CDR3 length: 13 amino acids. Clones were sequenced by immunoSEQ multiplex PCR, and TCRdb holds only the in-frame ones, with some missing. The data show over 300,000 clones, with approximately 91% seen just once and approximately 9.4% held by the top ten. The sample consisted of PBMCs or T cells enriched from blood (not recorded which). The rearrangement links TRBV12-3 or TRBV12-4 to TRBJ1-1; 7 bases are shared with TRBD1. The clonotype originates from a woman between 40 and 50 years old who had recovered from COVID-19. This chain's CDR3 is CASSYAGGTEAFF. The CDR3 DNA follows: TGTGCCAGCAGTTATGCAGGGGGCACTGAAGCTTTCTTT.